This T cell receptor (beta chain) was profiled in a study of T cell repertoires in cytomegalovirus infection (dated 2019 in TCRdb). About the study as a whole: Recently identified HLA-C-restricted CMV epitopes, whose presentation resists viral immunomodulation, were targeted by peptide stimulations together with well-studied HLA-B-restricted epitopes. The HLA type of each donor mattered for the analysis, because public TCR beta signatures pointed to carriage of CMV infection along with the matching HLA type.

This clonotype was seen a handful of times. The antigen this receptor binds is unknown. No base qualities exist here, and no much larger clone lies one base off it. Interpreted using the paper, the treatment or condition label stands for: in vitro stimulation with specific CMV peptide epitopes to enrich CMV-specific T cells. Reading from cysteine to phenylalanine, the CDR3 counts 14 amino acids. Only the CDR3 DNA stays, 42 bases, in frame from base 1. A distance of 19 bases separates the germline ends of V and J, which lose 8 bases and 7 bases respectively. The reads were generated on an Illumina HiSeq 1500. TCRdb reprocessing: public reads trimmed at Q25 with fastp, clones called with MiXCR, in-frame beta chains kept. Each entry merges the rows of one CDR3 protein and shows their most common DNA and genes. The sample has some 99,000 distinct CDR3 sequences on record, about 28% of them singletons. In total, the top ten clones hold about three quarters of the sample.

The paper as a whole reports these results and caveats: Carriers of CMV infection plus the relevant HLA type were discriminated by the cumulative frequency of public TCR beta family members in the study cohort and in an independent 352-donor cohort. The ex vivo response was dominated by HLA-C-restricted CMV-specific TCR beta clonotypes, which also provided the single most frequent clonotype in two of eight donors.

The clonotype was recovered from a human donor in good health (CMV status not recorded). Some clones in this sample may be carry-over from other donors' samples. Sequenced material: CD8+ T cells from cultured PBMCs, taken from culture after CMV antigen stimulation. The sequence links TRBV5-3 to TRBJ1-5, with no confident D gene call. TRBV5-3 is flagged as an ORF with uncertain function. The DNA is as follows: TGTGCCAGCAGCCTAAATGGGTTTGGGCAGCCCCAGCATTTT. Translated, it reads CASSLNGFGQPQHF.